The 14 T cell receptor beta chains listed next were all sequenced from one sample in a study of T cell responses to AZD1222 COVID-19 vaccine. Measured with immunoSEQ multiplex PCR; TCRdb has only the in-frame clones, and not every one. The sample contains about 140,000 clones, more than 70% of which appear only once. Sequencing was performed on peripheral blood, taken 28 days after the second AZD1222 dose. The origin of the receptors is an adult who received the AZD1222 COVID-19 vaccine.

This CDR3 reads CASKILTDTQYF. In nucleotides, the CDR3 is TGTGCCAGCAAGATTTTGACAGATACGCAGTATTTT. V usage is TRBV6-5 and J usage is TRBJ2-3; D remains ambiguous. Trimming shortened V by 7 bases and J by 3 bases, and 8 bases separated the two germline ends. Germline V gene lookup returns CDR1 MNHEY and CDR2 SVGAGI. This CDR3 contains 12 residues.

The chain uses TRBV9 and TRBJ1-1, with no clear D. The CDR3 totals 16 residues. V gave up 2 bases and J gave up 0 bases, with 14 bases separating them. Germline assignment: CDR1 SGDLS and CDR2 YYNGEE. The chain's CDR3 is CASSVMAGKVNTEAFF. CDR3 in DNA: TGTGCCAGCAGCGTGATGGCGGGCAAAGTGAACACTGAAGCTTTCTTT.

The chain employs TRBV11-3 and TRBJ1-1, with TRBD1 matching 7 bases. CDR1 is SGHNT and CDR2 is YENEEA in the germline V gene. Trimming took 5 bases from V and 1 from J; bases not matched to a gene: 1. CDR3 size: 13 residues. The CDR3 protein is CASSRDRNTEAFF. DNA of the CDR3: TGTGCCAGCAGCAGGGACAGGAACACTGAAGCTTTCTTT.

This chain joins TRBV5-4 and TRBJ1-6; no reliable D call. There are 15 residues in the CDR3. Germline-derived CDR1 and CDR2 are SGHNT and YYREEE (reference sequence). V was cut by 4 bases and J by 7 bases, with 15 bases left in between. This chain's CDR3 is CASSPWRDFNSPLHF. In DNA, the CDR3 is TGTGCCAGCAGCCCCTGGCGCGATTTCAATTCACCCCTCCACTTT.

V usage is TRBV28 and J usage is TRBJ2-7; TRBD1 is a possible D gene (6 bases). This CDR3 comprises 13 residues. Between the trimmed V and J ends, which lost 4 bases and 4 bases, there was a span of 11 bases. Germline lookup yields CDR1 MDHEN and CDR2 SYDVKM. CDR3 protein: CASSSPQGYEQYF. CDR3 DNA sequence: TGTGCCAGCAGTTCACCCCAGGGGTACGAGCAGTACTTC.

The chain recombines TRBV3-1 (or the pseudogene TRBV3-2) with TRBJ2-7, with D tentatively TRBD1 or TRBD2 (5 bases each). Trimming took off 1 base at V and 0 bases at J, with 13 bases between the two ends. This CDR3 is built from 16 residues. CDR1 LGHDT and CDR2 YNNKEL come from the germline V gene (reference sequence). CDR3 nucleotide sequence: TGTGCCAGCAGCCAAGGAGTGGGACCGAACTCCTACGAGCAGTACTTC. Its translation is CASSQGVGPNSYEQYF.

The chain uses TRBV5-1 and TRBJ1-5; 7 nucleotides agree with TRBD1. The CDR3 is made up of 15 amino acids. Germline assignment: CDR1 SGHRS and CDR2 YFSETQ. Trimming took 0 bases from V and 3 from J; bases not matched to a gene: 3. The CDR3 here is CASSLGDRDNQPQHF. CDR3 in DNA: TGCGCCAGCAGCTTGGGCGACAGGGACAATCAGCCCCAGCATTTT.

This chain uses TRBV5-5 with TRBJ2-5; the match to TRBD2 covers 9 bases. The V gene's germline CDR1 is SGHKS and CDR2 YYEKEE (reference sequence). The CDR3 runs to 16 residues. With 4 bases clipped from V and 4 bases from J, the junction kept 11 bases outside the gene matches. CDR3 sequence reads: CASSPQAGGLGETQYF. The CDR3 DNA reads TGTGCCAGCAGCCCCCAGGCGGGGGGGCTCGGAGAGACCCAGTACTTC.

This clone showed up just once. This chain joins TRBV9 and TRBJ1-3; 8 nucleotides line up with TRBD1. The CDR3 is 16 amino acids. From germline, CDR1 is SGDLS and CDR2 YYNGEE. The junction had 8 bases not matched to a gene; V was cut back by 4 bases and J by 2 bases. Here the CDR3 reads CASSPWTGSTGNTIYF. In DNA form, the CDR3 reads TGTGCCAGCAGCCCTTGGACAGGGAGTACTGGAAACACCATATATTTT. Filled out from reference TRBV9 and TRBJ1-3, the complete variable domain reads DSGVTQTPKHLITATGQRVTLRCSPRSGDLSVYWYQQSLDQGLQFLIQYYNGEERAKGNILERFSAQQFPDLHSELNLSSLELGDSALYFCASSPWTGSTGNTIYFGEGSWLTVV.

This chain connects TRBV28 to TRBJ1-2; possibly TRBD1 for D (5 bases). The CDR3 consists of 13 residues. V was clipped by 7 bases and J by 4 bases, with 13 bases between them. In germline, CDR1 is MDHEN, CDR2 SYDVKM. CDR3 sequence reads: CASTRPGRYGYTF. CDR3 DNA: TGTGCCAGCACCCGACCGGGACGCTATGGCTACACCTTC.

The V call is TRBV10-1, the J call TRBJ2-1, with D perhaps assigned TRBD1 or TRBD2 (7 bases each). V lost 8 bases and J 2 bases, leaving 10 bases between the germline ends. Germline assignment: CDR1 WNHNN and CDR2 SYGVQD (reference sequence). This CDR3 has 13 residues. The DNA for the CDR3 is TGCGCCAGCCAGGGGGGGGCCTACAATGAGCAGTTCTTC. Its protein product is CASQGGAYNEQFF.

The genes are TRBV5-1 and TRBJ1-4, with 8 bases aligning to TRBD1. This CDR3 comprises 15 residues. Germline CDR1 and CDR2: SGHRS and YFSETQ. The J segment lost 1 base and the V segment lost 4 bases, leaving 3 bases of the junction unmatched. The CDR3 DNA reads TGCGCCAGCAGCCTCAGGGGGCAAACTAATGAAAAACTGTTTTTT. It is translated as CASSLRGQTNEKLFF. The full variable domain, completed using reference TRBV5-1 and TRBJ1-4, is KAGVTQTPRYLIKTRGQQVTLSCSPISGHRSVSWYQQTPGQGLQFLFEYFSETQRNKGNFPGRFSGRQFSNSRSEMNVSTLELGDSALYLCASSLRGQTNEKLFFGSGTQLSVL.

J is TRBJ2-2 and V is TRBV2, with no clear D. Looked up from germline, CDR1 is SNHLY and CDR2 is FYNNEI. The CDR3 extends over 14 amino acids. The V end lost 6 bases, the J end lost 3 bases, and 11 bases lay between the germline ends. The CDR3 here is CASRGDRDTGELFF. The CDR3 DNA is TGTGCCAGCAGAGGAGACCGAGACACCGGGGAGCTGTTTTTT.

By share, this clone ranks as medium-sized. The rearrangement links TRBV5-8 to TRBJ1-4; weak D call: TRBD1 (6 bases). The CDR3 sequence is 14 residues long. Germline lookup yields CDR1 SGHTS and CDR2 YDEGEE. Trimming shortened V by 4 bases and J by 10 bases, and 17 bases separated the two germline ends. Here the CDR3 reads CASSLGDISAKLFF. The CDR3 DNA reads TGTGCCAGCAGCCTCGGGGACATATCAGCAAAACTGTTTTTT.